Below are 10 T cell receptor beta chains sequenced from a single sample in a study of blood T cell repertoires in COVID-19. Generated by immunoSEQ multiplex PCR, the TCRdb table keeps only in-frame clones and is missing some. The sample gives about 170,000 clones, around four fifths of which show up once; around a fifth is in the top ten. The specimen sequenced was peripheral blood. The receptors shown here come from a woman aged 70-85 years who had recovered from COVID-19.

This sequence joins TRBV7-2 and TRBJ2-3; D is uncertain. The V gene's germline CDR1 is SGHTA and CDR2 FQGNSA. The CDR3 has 13 residues. V was cut by 4 bases and J by 4 bases, with 9 bases left in between. CDR3 bases: TGTGCCAGCAGCTCCCATCGAGCAGATACGCAGTATTTT. Protein sequence: CASSSHRADTQYF.

The count of this clone is one. The chain links TRBV5-1 to TRBJ2-7, with a weak D call TRBD1 (5 bases). From germline, CDR1 is SGHRS and CDR2 YFSETQ. V lost 0 bases and J 4 bases, leaving 11 bases between the germline ends. The CDR3 extends over 14 amino acids. CDR3 sequence reads: CASSLAPGNYEQYF. The CDR3, as DNA: TGCGCCAGCAGCTTGGCCCCAGGGAATTACGAGCAGTACTTC. The variable domain in full, with the rest retrieved from reference TRBV5-1 and TRBJ2-7, is KAGVTQTPRYLIKTRGQQVTLSCSPISGHRSVSWYQQTPGQGLQFLFEYFSETQRNKGNFPGRFSGRQFSNSRSEMNVSTLELGDSALYLCASSLAPGNYEQYFGPGTRLTVT.

V and J are TRBV5-1 and TRBJ2-1; 8 positions agree with TRBD2. The CDR3 is 17 residues long. With 4 bases clipped from V and 8 bases from J, the junction kept 17 bases outside the gene matches. The germline gives CDR1 SGHRS, CDR2 YFSETQ. The DNA for the CDR3 is TGCGCCAGCAGCCCCACCTGGGCGGGGGGCGGGGGCGATGAGCAGTTCTTC. As protein: CASSPTWAGGGGDEQFF.

This rearrangement joins TRBV6-5 to TRBJ1-1, with 10 bases identical to TRBD1. After removal of 6 bases from V and 4 bases from J, the junction contained 5 bases not matched to a gene. The CDR3 extends over 14 amino acids. Germline values: CDR1 MNHEY, CDR2 SVGAGI. DNA of the CDR3: TGTGCCAGCAGCTGGGGGACAGGGGTCACTGAAGCTTTCTTT. It codes for CASSWGTGVTEAFF.

This rearrangement joins TRBV5-1 to TRBJ1-1, with D possibly matching TRBD1 (5 bases). Germline values: CDR1 SGHRS, CDR2 YFSETQ. The V end lost 4 bases, the J end lost 5 bases, and 12 bases lay between the germline ends. This CDR3 spans 13 amino acids. CDR3: CASSPPGWTEAFF. CDR3 DNA sequence: TGCGCCAGCAGCCCCCCAGGGTGGACTGAAGCTTTCTTT.

The rearrangement uses TRBV28 and TRBJ2-7, with TRBD2 matching over 13 bases. In germline, CDR1 is MDHEN, CDR2 SYDVKM. V trimming: 3 bases; J trimming: 9 bases; junction bases outside the gene matches: 8. The CDR3 is 15 amino acids. The CDR3 protein is CASSFVGLAGFGQYF. The CDR3 nucleotides read TGTGCCAGCAGTTTCGTGGGACTAGCGGGGTTTGGGCAGTACTTC.

The V call is TRBV4-3, the J call TRBJ2-7; 11 positions match TRBD2. The CDR3 runs 15 residues. Germline CDR1 and CDR2: LGHNA and YSLEER. J gave up 4 bases and V 2 bases, and 4 bases lay outside the gene matches. The chain's CDR3 is CASSQMTSGKYEQYF. The CDR3 DNA is TGCGCCAGCAGCCAAATGACTAGCGGGAAATACGAGCAGTACTTC.

This clone was seen just once. J is TRBJ1-5 and V is TRBV7-2; no clear D. From germline, CDR1 is SGHTA and CDR2 FQGNSA. Trimming took 2 bases from V and 3 from J, leaving 5 bases between them. The CDR3 contains 13 residues. The CDR3 DNA reads TGTGCCAGCAGCTTATGGGCCAATCAGCCCCAGCATTTT. Its protein is CASSLWANQPQHF. The full variable domain, its missing parts supplied by reference TRBV7-2 and TRBJ1-5, is GAGVSQSPSNKVTEKGKDVELRCDPISGHTALYWYRQSLGQGLEFLIYFQGNSAPDKSGLPSDRFSAERTGGSVSTLTIQRTQQEDSAVYLCASSLWANQPQHFGDGTRLSIL.

This clone appeared a few times. This chain links TRBV7-9 with TRBJ1-2, with D possibly being TRBD1 (6 bases). This CDR3 has 14 residues. Trimming stripped 5 bases from V and 3 bases from J, with 13 bases between. From germline, CDR1 is SEHNR and CDR2 FQNEAQ (reference sequence). The CDR3, as DNA: TGTGCCAGCAGCCGGAGAGAGGGGGACTATGGCTACACCTTC. This sequence encodes CASSRREGDYGYTF. The full variable domain, rest sourced from reference TRBV7-9 and TRBJ1-2, is DTGVSQNPRHKITKRGQNVTFRCDPISEHNRLYWYRQTLGQGPEFLTYFQNEAQLEKSRLLSDRFSAERPKGSFSTLEIQRTEQGDSAMYLCASSRREGDYGYTFGSGTRLTVV.

The rearrangement uses TRBV15 and TRBJ1-5, with TRBD1 matching 9 bases. CDR3 length equals 14 residues. Germline V gene lookup returns CDR1 LNHNV and CDR2 YYDKDF (reference sequence). After removal of 8 bases from V and 0 bases from J, the junction contained 2 bases not matched to a gene. CDR3 nucleotide sequence: TGTGCCACCGGGACAGGGTTTAGCAATCAGCCCCAGCATTTT. Translation: CATGTGFSNQPQHF.